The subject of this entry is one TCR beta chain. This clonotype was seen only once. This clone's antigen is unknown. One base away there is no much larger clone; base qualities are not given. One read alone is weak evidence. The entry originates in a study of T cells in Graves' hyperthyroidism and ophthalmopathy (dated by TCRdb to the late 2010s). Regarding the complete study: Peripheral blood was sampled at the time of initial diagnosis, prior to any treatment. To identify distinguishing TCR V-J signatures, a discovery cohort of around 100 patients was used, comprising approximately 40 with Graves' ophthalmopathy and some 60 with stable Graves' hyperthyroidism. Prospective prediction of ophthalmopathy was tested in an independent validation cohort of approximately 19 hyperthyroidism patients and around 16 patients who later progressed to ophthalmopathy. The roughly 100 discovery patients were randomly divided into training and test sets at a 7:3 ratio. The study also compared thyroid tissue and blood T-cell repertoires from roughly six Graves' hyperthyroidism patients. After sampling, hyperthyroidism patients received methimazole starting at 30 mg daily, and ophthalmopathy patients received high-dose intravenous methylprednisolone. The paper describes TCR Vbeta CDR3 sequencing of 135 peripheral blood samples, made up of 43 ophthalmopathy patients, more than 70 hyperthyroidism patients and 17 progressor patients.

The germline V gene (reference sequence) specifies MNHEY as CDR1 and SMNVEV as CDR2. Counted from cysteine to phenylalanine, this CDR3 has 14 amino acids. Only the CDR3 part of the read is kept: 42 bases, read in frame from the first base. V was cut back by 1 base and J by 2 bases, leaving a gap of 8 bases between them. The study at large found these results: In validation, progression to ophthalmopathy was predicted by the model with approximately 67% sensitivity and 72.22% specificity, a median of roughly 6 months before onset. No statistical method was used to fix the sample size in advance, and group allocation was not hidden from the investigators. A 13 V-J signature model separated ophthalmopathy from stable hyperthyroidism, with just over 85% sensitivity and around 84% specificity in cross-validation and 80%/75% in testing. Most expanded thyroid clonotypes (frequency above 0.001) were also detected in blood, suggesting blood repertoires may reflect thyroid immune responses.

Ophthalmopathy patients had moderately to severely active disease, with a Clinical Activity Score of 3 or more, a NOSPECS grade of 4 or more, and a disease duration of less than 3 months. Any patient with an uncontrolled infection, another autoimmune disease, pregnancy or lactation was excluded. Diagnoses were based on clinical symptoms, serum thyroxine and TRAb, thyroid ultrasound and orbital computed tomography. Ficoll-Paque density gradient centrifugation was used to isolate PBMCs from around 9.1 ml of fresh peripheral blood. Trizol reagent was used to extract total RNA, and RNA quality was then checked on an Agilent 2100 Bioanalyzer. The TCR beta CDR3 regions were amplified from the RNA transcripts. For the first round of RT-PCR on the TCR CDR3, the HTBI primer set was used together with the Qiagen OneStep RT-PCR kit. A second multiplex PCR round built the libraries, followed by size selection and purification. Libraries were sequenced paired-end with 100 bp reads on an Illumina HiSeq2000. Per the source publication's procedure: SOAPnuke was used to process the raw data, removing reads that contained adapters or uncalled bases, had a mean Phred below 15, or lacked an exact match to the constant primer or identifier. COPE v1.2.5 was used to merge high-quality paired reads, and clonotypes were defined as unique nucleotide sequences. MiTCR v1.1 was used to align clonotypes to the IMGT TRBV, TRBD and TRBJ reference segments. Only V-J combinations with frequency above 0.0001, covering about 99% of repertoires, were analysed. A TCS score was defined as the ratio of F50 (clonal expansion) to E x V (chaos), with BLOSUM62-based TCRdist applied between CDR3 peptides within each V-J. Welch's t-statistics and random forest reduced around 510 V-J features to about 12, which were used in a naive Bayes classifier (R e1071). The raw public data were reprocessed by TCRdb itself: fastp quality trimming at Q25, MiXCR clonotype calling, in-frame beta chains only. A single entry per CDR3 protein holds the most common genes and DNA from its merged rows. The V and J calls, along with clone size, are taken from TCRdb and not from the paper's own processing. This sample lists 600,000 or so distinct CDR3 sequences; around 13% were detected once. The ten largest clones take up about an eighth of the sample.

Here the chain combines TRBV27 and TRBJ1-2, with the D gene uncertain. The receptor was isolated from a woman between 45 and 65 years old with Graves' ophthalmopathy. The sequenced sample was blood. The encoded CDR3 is CASSLLPGNYGYTF. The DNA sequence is TGTGCCAGCAGTTTATTACCAGGCAACTATGGCTACACCTTC.